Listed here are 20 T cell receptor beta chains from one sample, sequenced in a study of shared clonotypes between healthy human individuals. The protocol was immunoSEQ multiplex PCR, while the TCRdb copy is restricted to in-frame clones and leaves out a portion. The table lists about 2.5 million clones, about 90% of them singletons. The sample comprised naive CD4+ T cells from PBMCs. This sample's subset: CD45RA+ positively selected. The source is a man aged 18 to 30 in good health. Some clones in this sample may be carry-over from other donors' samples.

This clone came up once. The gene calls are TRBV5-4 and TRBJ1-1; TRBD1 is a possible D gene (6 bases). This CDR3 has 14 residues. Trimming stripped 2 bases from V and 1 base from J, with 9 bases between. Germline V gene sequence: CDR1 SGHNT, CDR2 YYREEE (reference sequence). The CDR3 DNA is TGTGCCAGCAGCTTAAGGGGGACGAACACTGAAGCTTTCTTT. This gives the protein CASSLRGTNTEAFF.

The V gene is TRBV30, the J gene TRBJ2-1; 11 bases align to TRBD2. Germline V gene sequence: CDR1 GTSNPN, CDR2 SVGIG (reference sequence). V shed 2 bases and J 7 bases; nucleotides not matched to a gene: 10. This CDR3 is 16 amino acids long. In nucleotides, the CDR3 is TGTGCCTGGAGTACCACCAAGGCTAGCGGGAGGAATGAGCAGTTCTTC. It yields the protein CAWSTTKASGRNEQFF. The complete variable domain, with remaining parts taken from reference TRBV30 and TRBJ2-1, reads SQTIHQWPATLVQPVGSPLSLECTVEGTSNPNLYWYRQAAGRGLQLLFYSVGIGQISSEVPQNLSASRPQDRQFILSSKKLLLSDSGFYLCAWSTTKASGRNEQFFGPGTRLTVL.

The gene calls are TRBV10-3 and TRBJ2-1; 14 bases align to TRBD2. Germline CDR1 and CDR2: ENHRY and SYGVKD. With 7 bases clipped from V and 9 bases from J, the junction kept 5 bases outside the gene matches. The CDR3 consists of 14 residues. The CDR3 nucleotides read TGTGCCATCAATAGAGGACTAGCGGGAGGTGAGCAGTTCTTC. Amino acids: CAINRGLAGGEQFF.

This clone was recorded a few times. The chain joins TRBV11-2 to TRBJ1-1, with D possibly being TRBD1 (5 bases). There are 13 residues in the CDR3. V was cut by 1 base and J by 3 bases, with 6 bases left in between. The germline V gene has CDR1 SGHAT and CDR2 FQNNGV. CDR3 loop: CASSLATDTEAFF. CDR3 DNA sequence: TGTGCCAGCAGCTTAGCGACAGACACTGAAGCTTTCTTT.

The CDR3 DNA sequence: TGTGCCAGCAGTCGACAGGGCTGGGGGCAAGAGACCCAGTACTTC. Its translation is CASSRQGWGQETQYF. V usage is TRBV28 and J usage is TRBJ2-5; 7 bases are a match to TRBD1. CDR3 length: 15 residues. The germline V gene has CDR1 MDHEN and CDR2 SYDVKM. V trimming: 5 bases; J trimming: 2 bases; junction bases outside the gene matches: 8.

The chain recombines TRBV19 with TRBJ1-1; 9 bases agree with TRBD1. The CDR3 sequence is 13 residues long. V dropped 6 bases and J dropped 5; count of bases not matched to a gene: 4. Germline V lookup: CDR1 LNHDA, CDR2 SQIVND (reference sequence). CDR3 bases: TGTGCCAGTAGGGACAGGGGATTGACTGAAGCTTTCTTT. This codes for CASRDRGLTEAFF.

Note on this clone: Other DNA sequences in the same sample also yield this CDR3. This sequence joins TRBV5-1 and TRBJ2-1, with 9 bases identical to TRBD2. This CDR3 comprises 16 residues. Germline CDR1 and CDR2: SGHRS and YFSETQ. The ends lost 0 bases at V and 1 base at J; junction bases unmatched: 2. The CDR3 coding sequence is TGCGCCAGCAGCTTGGTAGCGGGAGTTTCCTACAATGAGCAGTTCTTC. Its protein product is CASSLVAGVSYNEQFF.

CDR3 loop: CATTGLHTDTQYF. The CDR3 nucleotides read TGTGCCACCACGGGACTCCACACAGATACGCAGTATTTT. The V and J genes are TRBV5-4 and TRBJ2-3; D may be TRBD2 (6 bases). V was clipped by 9 bases and J by 2 bases, with 13 bases between them. Germline V CDR1 and CDR2: SGHNT, YYREEE (reference sequence). The CDR3 runs to 13 residues.

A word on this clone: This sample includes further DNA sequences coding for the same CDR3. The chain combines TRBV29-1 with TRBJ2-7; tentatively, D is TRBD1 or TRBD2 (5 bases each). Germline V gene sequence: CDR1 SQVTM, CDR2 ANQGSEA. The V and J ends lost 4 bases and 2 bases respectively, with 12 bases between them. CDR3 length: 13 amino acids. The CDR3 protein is CSVAGTVTYEQYF. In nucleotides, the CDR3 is TGCAGCGTTGCCGGGACGGTGACCTACGAGCAGTACTTC.

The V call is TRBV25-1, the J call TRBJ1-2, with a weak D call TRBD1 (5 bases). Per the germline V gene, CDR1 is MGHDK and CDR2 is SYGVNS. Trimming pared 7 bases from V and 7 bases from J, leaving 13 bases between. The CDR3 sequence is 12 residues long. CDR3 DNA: TGTGCCAGCACCAACGGGCAGGGTGGCTACACCTTC. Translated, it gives CASTNGQGGYTF.

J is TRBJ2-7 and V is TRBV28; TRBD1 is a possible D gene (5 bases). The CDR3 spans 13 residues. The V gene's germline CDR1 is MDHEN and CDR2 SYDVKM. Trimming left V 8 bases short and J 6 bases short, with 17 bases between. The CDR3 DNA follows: TGTGCCAGCCGAAGGCAGGGCGGATCCGAGCAGTACTTC. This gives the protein CASRRQGGSEQYF. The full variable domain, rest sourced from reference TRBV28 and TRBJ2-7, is DVKVTQSSRYLVKRTGEKVFLECVQDMDHENMFWYRQDPGLGLRLIYFSYDVKMKEKGDIPEGYSVSREKKERFSLILESASTNQTSMYLCASRRQGGSEQYFGPGTRLTVT.

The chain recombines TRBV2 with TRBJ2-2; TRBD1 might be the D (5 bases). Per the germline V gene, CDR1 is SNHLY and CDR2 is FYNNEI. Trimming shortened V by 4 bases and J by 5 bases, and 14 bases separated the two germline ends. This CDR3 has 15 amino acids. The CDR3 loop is CASSVVPPGTGELFF. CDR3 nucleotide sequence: TGTGCCAGCAGTGTAGTTCCCCCAGGGACCGGGGAGCTGTTTTTT.

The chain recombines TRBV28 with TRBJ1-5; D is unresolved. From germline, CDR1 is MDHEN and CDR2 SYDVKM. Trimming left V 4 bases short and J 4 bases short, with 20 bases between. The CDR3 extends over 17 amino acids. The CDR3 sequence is CASSSSGVGPVNQPQHF. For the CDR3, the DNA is TGTGCCAGCAGTTCGTCCGGGGTAGGGCCAGTAAATCAGCCCCAGCATTTT.

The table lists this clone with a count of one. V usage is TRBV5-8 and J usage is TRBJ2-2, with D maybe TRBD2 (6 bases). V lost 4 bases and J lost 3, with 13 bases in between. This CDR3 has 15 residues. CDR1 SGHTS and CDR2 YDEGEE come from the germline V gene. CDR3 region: CASSPGTSHTGELFF. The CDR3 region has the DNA TGTGCCAGCAGCCCCGGGACTTCTCACACCGGGGAGCTGTTTTTT. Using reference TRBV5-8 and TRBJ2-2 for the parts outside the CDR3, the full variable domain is EAGVTQSPTHLIKTRGQQATLRCSPISGHTSVYWYQQALGLGLQFLLWYDEGEERNRGNFPPRFSGRQFPNYSSELNVNALELEDSALYLCASSPGTSHTGELFFGEGSRLTVL.

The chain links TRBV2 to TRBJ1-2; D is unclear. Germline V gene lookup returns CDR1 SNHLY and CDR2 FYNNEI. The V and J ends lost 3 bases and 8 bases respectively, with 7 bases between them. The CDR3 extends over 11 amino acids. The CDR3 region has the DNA TGTGCCAGCAGTGAGACGAAGGGCTACACCTTC. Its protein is CASSETKGYTF.

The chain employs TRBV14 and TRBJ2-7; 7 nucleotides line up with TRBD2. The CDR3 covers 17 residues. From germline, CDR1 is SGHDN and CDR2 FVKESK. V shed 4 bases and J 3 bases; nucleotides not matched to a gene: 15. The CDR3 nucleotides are TGTGCCAGCAGCCCGGGACTATTTAGAACTCGGAACTACGAGCAGTACTTC. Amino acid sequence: CASSPGLFRTRNYEQYF.

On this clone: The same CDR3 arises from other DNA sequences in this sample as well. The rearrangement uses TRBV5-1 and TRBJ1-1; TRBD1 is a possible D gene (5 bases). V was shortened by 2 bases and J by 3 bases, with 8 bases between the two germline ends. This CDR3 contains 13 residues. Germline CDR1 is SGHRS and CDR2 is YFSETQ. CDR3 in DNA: TGCGCCAGCAGCTTTGTAGGGGACACTGAAGCTTTCTTT. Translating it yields CASSFVGDTEAFF.

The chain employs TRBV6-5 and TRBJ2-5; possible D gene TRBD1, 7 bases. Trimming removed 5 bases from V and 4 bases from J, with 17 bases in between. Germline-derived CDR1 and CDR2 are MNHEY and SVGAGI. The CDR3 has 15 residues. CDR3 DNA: TGTGCCAGCAGTACGAATCAGGGGGAGGCAGAGACCCAGTACTTC. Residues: CASSTNQGEAETQYF.

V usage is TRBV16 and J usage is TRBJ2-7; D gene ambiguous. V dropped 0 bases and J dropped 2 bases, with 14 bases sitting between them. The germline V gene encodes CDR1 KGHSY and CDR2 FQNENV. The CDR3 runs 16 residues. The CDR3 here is CASSQSIGVFPYEQYF. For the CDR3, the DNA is TGTGCCAGCAGCCAATCGATTGGGGTATTCCCCTACGAGCAGTACTTC. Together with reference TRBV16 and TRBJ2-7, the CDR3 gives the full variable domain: GEEVAQTPKHLVRGEGQKAKLYCAPIKGHSYVFWYQQVLKNEFKFLISFQNENVFDETGMPKERFSAKCLPNSPCSLEIQATKLEDSAVYFCASSQSIGVFPYEQYFGPGTRLTVT.

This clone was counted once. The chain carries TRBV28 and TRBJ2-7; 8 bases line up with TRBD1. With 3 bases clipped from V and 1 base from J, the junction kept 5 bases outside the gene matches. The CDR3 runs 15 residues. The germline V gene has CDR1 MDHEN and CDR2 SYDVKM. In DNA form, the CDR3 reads TGTGCCAGCAGTTTTAGCTGGACAGGGTCCTACGAGCAGTACTTC. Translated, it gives CASSFSWTGSYEQYF.